The source of this T cell receptor (beta chain) is a study of vaccination effects on CD4 cells after COVID-19. Study in general: Samples were taken post-vaccine, and their median timing was 72 days after the second dose.

Turning to this clone: What it binds is not known.

Pools of viral peptides were used by the ViraFEST assay to expand antigen-specific CD4+ T cells ahead of sequencing. Culture lasted roughly 9 days before CD4+ T cell isolation. Subjects were given two BNT162b2 or mRNA-1273 vaccine doses. Assay used: immunoSEQ multiplex PCR; TCRdb lists only in-frame clones, some missing. Of approximately 30,000 clones listed, roughly 85% are singletons. The CDR3 spans 15 residues. The germline CDR1 and CDR2 sequences are MNHEY and SVGAGI. The ends were cut back, 5 bases at V and 1 base at J, with 13 bases in the middle. Source: CD4+ T cells from PBMCs cultured with HCoV-NL63 spike peptides, taken after COVID-19 vaccination. V and J are TRBV6-5 and TRBJ2-3; possibly TRBD2 for D (5 bases). This TCR derives from a human donor who received a COVID-19 vaccine. Some clones in this sample may be carry-over from other donors' samples. CDR3 coding DNA: TGTGCCAGCAGTCGAAATGGACTTGGCACAGATACGCAGTATTTT. It is translated as CASSRNGLGTDTQYF.